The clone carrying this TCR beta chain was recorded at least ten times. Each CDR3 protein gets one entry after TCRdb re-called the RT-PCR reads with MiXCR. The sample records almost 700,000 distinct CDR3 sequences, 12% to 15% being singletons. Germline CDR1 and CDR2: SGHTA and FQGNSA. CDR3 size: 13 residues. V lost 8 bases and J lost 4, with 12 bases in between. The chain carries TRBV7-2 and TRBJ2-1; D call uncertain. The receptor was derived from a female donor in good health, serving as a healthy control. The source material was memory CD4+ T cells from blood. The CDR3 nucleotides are TGTGCCAGCGATCGAGGCACTTACAATGAGCAGTTCTTC. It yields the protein CASDRGTYNEQFF.